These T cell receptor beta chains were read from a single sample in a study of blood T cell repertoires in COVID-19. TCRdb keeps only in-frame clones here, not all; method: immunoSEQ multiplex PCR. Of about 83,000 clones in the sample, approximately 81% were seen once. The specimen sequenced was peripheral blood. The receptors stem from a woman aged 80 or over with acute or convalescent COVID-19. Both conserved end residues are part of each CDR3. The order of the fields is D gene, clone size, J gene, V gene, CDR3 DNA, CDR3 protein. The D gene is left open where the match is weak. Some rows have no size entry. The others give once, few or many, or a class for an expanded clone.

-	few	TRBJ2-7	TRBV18	TGTGCCAGCTCACGCTCTTCCCCAGGCGAGCAGTACTTC	CASSRSSPGEQYF
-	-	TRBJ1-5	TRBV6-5	TGTGCCAGCAGTTTCCTCAGGGATCATAGCAATCAGCCCCAGCATTTT	CASSFLRDHSNQPQHF
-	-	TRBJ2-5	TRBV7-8	TGTGCCAGCAGCTTGGGTGCTAGATGGGAGACCCAGTACTTC	CASSLGARWETQYF
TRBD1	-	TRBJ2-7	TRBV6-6	TGTGCCAGCAGGGGGGGACAGGGGGTATCCTACGAGCAGTACTTC	CASRGGQGVSYEQYF
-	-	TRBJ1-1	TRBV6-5	TGTGCCAGCAGTTCGGGGTACACTGAAGCTTTCTTT	CASSSGYTEAFF
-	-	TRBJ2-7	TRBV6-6	TGTGCCAGCAGCCGAAACCCCCTACAGGTCTCCCAGGACTACGAGCAGTACTTC	CASSRNPLQVSQDYEQYF
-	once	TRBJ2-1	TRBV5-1	TGCGCCAGCAGCTTCGGAGATGGTAATGAGCAGTTCTTC	CASSFGDGNEQFF
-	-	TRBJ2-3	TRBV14	TGTGCCAGCAGCCAAGATCTCGGGGTCTCCACAGATACGCAGTATTTT	CASSQDLGVSTDTQYF
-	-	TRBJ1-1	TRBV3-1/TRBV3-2	TGTGCCAGCAGCCCATCCGACAATACTGAAGCTTTCTTT	CASSPSDNTEAFF
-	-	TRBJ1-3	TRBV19	TGTGCCAGTATCTACGACAGCTCTGGAAACACCATATATTTT	CASIYDSSGNTIYF
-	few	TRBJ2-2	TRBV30	TGTGCCTGGAGTGGGGCAGACAATGGATACACCGGGGAGCTGTTTTTT	CAWSGADNGYTGELFF
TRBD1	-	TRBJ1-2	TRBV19	TGTGCCAGTAGTATTGGGACAGCAGAACACTATGGCTACACCTTC	CASSIGTAEHYGYTF
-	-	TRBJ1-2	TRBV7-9	TGTGCCAGCAGCTTCGACAGCTATGGCTACACCTTC	CASSFDSYGYTF
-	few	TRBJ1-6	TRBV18	TGTGCCAGCTCCCCGAAGCCGGGGGATAATTCACCCCTCCACTTT	CASSPKPGDNSPLHF
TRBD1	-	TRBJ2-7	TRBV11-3	TGTGCCAGCAGCGTGGGACAGGGGGCGCCCGAGCAGTACTTC	CASSVGQGAPEQYF
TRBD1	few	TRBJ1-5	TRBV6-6	TGTGCCAGCAGTTACTCGGACAGGGGTCGAAATCAGCCCCAGCATTTT	CASSYSDRGRNQPQHF
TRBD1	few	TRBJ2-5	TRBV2	TGTGCCAGCAGTGGTGTGGGACAGAAAGAGACCCAGTACTTC	CASSGVGQKETQYF
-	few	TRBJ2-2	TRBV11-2	TGTGCCAGCAGCTTGGAGCCGAACACCGGGGAGCTGTTTTTT	CASSLEPNTGELFF
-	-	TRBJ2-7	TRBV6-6	TGTGCCAGCAGTTACACGGTTGAGCAGTACTTC	CASSYTVEQYF
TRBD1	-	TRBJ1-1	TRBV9	TGTGCCAGCATAACTACAGGGGTGTTAGTGGCTTTCTTT	CASITTGVLVAFF
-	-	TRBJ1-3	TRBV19	TGTGCCAGTAGTGTACACGGAGCCTCTGGAAACACCATATATTTT	CASSVHGASGNTIYF
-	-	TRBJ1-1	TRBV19	TGTGCCAGTAGGCAGGGCTCCATGAACACTGAAGCTTTCTTT	CASRQGSMNTEAFF
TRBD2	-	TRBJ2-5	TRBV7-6	TGTGCCAGCAGCCGCGTCTCTAGCGGGGGGATGCGAGAGACCCAGTACTTC	CASSRVSSGGMRETQYF
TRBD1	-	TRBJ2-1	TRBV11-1	TGTGCCAGCAGCTATCGACAGGGGAACAATGAGCAGTTCTTC	CASSYRQGNNEQFF
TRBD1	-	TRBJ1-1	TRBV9	TGTGCCAGCAGCACCCGACAGGGATCGGGACGGAACACTGAAGCTTTCTTT	CASSTRQGSGRNTEAFF
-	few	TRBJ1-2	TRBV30	TGTGCCTGGAGTATTCCGGAGGACAGCTATGGCTACACCTTC	CAWSIPEDSYGYTF
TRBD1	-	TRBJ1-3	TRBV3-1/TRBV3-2	TGTGCCAGCAGCCAAGGTGGGACAGCGAGTGGAAACACCATATATTTT	CASSQGGTASGNTIYF